A single sample gave rise to the 5 T cell receptor beta chains below, sequenced in a study of blood T cells in healthy people across ages. A second PCR, run for about 7 to 11 cycles, used a sample-barcoded 5' primer plus a J-beta primer mix. One entry per CDR3 protein results from TCRdb running MiXCR on the 5' RACE reads. The table has about 1.8 million distinct CDR3 sequences, roughly 52% seen once. Specimen: blood. The receptor source for this set is a woman aged 40 to 49 in good health.

This clonotype has just a few counts. V usage is TRBV7-2 and J usage is TRBJ2-7, with D perhaps TRBD2 (5 bases). CDR1 and CDR2 (germline): SGHTA, FQGNSA. V was cut by 5 bases and J by 0 bases, with 14 bases left in between. This CDR3 spans 15 amino acids. The CDR3 loop is CASSTSSLSSYEQYF. CDR3 DNA sequence: TGTGCCAGCAGCACCTCTAGCCTTAGCTCCTACGAGCAGTACTTC.

The CDR3 loop is CASSVAKGNNEQFF. The CDR3 DNA is TGTGCCAGCAGCGTAGCTAAGGGGAACAATGAGCAGTTCTTC. The V gene is TRBV9, the J gene TRBJ2-1, with D tentatively TRBD1 (5 bases). V was trimmed by 0 bases and J by 5 bases, leaving 9 bases between them. The germline gives CDR1 SGDLS, CDR2 YYNGEE. The CDR3 covers 14 residues.

V and J are TRBV5-1 and TRBJ1-2; D gene uncertain. Trimming cost V 5 bases and J 3 bases, with 8 bases left between them. The CDR3 totals 12 residues. Germline CDR1 and CDR2: SGHRS and YFSETQ. The CDR3 protein is CASRDSDYGYTF. In DNA, the CDR3 is TGCGCCAGCAGGGACTCAGACTATGGCTACACCTTC.

Here the CDR3 DNA reads TGCAGTGCTATGGCGAATCCCTACGAGCAGTACTTC. Protein product: CSAMANPYEQYF. The chain joins TRBV20-1 to TRBJ2-7; D ambiguous. V was shortened by 4 bases and J by 2 bases, with 9 bases between the two germline ends. CDR1 and CDR2 (germline): DFQATT, SNEGSKA (reference sequence). The CDR3 spans 12 residues.

This clonotype was seen only once. The genes are TRBV6-1 and TRBJ2-7; D remains ambiguous. The CDR3 runs 17 residues. V was pared by 4 bases and J by 0 bases, with 19 bases between. Germline CDR1 MNHNS, CDR2 SASEGT. CDR3 loop: CASSAYPDGKSSYEQYF. The CDR3 DNA is TGTGCCAGCAGTGCCTACCCGGACGGAAAGAGCTCCTACGAGCAGTACTTC.